The clone carrying this T cell receptor beta chain was seen a few times. The CDR3 length is 14 residues. CDR1 is SGHTA, CDR2 FQGNSA, per germline. V was cut by 8 bases and J by 3 bases, with 14 bases left in between. This sample is part of a study of identical twins. MiXCR, applied by TCRdb to the 5' RACE reads, yields one record per CDR3 protein. Of 250,000 or so distinct CDR3 sequences detected, around 8% appear once; the ten largest clones hold less than 4%. These data were likewise used in another study, on yellow fever vaccine responses in identical twins.

Sequencing was done on a sample of CD8+ T cells sorted from blood. This TCR was recovered from a woman aged 18-30 years in good health. The chain joins TRBV7-2 to TRBJ2-1; possibly TRBD1 for D (5 bases). This CDR3 is CASWADNYYNEQFF. CDR3 DNA: TGTGCCAGCTGGGCGGACAACTACTACAATGAGCAGTTCTTC.